A single sample gave rise to the 26 T cell receptor beta chains below, sequenced in a study of human CD8 memory T cell subsets (dated by TCRdb to the early 2020s). Progenitor exhausted-like memory CD8+ T cells (TPEX) were defined as CCR7+ PD-1+ TIGIT+ early differentiated memory cells with dysfunctional, exhausted-like traits. Instrument on record: NextSeq 550. A Human TCR Profiling Kit was used to prepare UMI-labeled 5' RACE TCRbeta libraries. The reads, reprocessed by TCRdb, yield one row per CDR3 protein sequence and no DNA. The record for this sample contains 5,000 to 6,500 distinct CDR3 sequences. Together, the top ten hold over 15% of the sample. Sequenced input: CD8+ T cells from PBMCs. The origin of the receptors is a human donor in good health.

This rearrangement joins TRBV2 to TRBJ2-1; as DNA is missing, the TRBD1 call by TCRdb cannot be tested. CDR3 length equals 12 residues. In germline, CDR1 is SNHLY, CDR2 FYNNEI. CDR3 protein: CASPRQGHEQFF.

The gene calls are TRBV13 and TRBJ2-7; TCRdb reports TRBD1, a call that lacks DNA to check it against. This CDR3 spans 15 amino acids. The V gene's germline CDR1 is PRHDT and CDR2 FYEKMQ (reference sequence). CDR3 sequence: CASRSGQALGNEQYF.

The gene calls are TRBV4-2 and TRBJ1-5; without DNA, the TCRdb call of TRBD1 cannot be checked. The CDR3 spans 14 residues. Germline V gene lookup returns CDR1 LGHNA and CDR2 YNFKEQ. CDR3 protein: CASSQGGSNQPQHF.

The CDR3 here is CASSATTESYEQYF. The gene calls are TRBV9 and TRBJ2-7. The CDR3 runs to 14 residues. CDR1 is SGDLS and CDR2 is YYNGEE in the germline V gene.

The genes are TRBV7-9 and TRBJ2-1; the D gene TCRdb calls, TRBD2, cannot be checked with no DNA. The CDR3 has 15 residues. CDR1 is SEHNR, CDR2 FQNEAQ, per germline (reference sequence). CDR3: CASSFGAAPYNEQFF.

The rearrangement joins TRBV20-1 to TRBJ2-7; the D gene TCRdb calls, TRBD2, cannot be checked with no DNA. The CDR3 has 15 residues. From germline, CDR1 is DFQATT and CDR2 SNEGSKA (reference sequence). CDR3 region: CSARALGQGQDEQYF.

Considering frequency, this clonotype is medium-sized (0.01 to 0.1%). The J gene is TRBJ2-1, the V gene TRBV27. CDR1 and CDR2 (germline): MNHEY, SMNVEV (reference sequence). The CDR3 runs to 12 residues. The CDR3 loop reads CASSFGRTEQFF.

The chain combines TRBV28 with TRBJ2-1. This CDR3 comprises 14 residues. Germline-derived CDR1 and CDR2 are MDHEN and SYDVKM. CDR3 protein: CASSLNGNANEQFF.

This chain links TRBV19 with TRBJ1-1. This CDR3 comprises 17 residues. From germline, CDR1 is LNHDA and CDR2 SQIVND (reference sequence). CDR3 loop: CASSIDYRTGLQTEAFF.

This clonotype is identified as medium-sized from frequency. J is TRBJ1-1 and V is TRBV2; TCRdb designates TRBD1, a call that cannot be tested without DNA. Looked up from germline, CDR1 is SNHLY and CDR2 is FYNNEI. The CDR3 spans 12 residues. CDR3 loop: CASRERTVEAFF. The variable domain in full, with the rest retrieved from reference TRBV2 and TRBJ1-1, is EPEVTQTPSHQVTQMGQEVILRCVPISNHLYFYWYRQILGQKVEFLVSFYNNEISEKSEIFDDQFSVERPDGSNFTLKIRSTKLEDSAMYFCASRERTVEAFFGQGTRLTVV.

V usage is TRBV6-1 and J usage is TRBJ1-5; TCRdb proposes TRBD1, but this gene call is untestable without DNA. Germline V lookup: CDR1 MNHNS, CDR2 SASEGT. The CDR3 loop spans 16 amino acids. The CDR3 sequence is CASKSGATARYQPQHF.

The chain links TRBV20-1 to TRBJ1-5. CDR3 length: 13 amino acids. CDR1 is DFQATT, CDR2 SNEGSKA, per germline (reference sequence). CDR3 in amino acids: CSARRGSNQPQHF.

J is TRBJ2-7 and V is TRBV12-5. The germline V gene encodes CDR1 LGHNT and CDR2 FRNRAP. The CDR3 runs 15 residues. The CDR3 protein is CASGPSDGSFYEQYF.

The V gene is TRBV6-5, the J gene TRBJ1-6. Per germline, CDR1 MNHEY and CDR2 SVGAGI. The CDR3 runs 14 residues. The CDR3 protein is CASNPSADPSPLHF.

Frequency places this clonotype as large. The V and J genes are TRBV4-3 and TRBJ1-5. Germline lookup yields CDR1 LGHNA and CDR2 YSLEER. CDR3 size: 15 residues. The CDR3 loop is CASSQDKFSNQPQHF.

The chain employs TRBV6-5 and TRBJ2-3; absent DNA, TCRdb's TRBD1 call cannot be checked. From germline, CDR1 is MNHEY and CDR2 SVGAGI. This CDR3 region has 14 residues. The CDR3 protein is CASSPGLAADTQYF.

V gene TRBV27 combines with J gene TRBJ2-5; checking the TCRdb D call of TRBD2 is not possible without DNA. This CDR3 has 15 amino acids. Germline CDR1 is MNHEY and CDR2 is SMNVEV (reference sequence). CDR3: CASRPWAGGKETQYF.

The chain combines TRBV28 with TRBJ2-5; TCRdb outputs TRBD1, but without DNA this stays unchecked. CDR1 and CDR2 from the germline V gene are MDHEN and SYDVKM. The CDR3 sequence is 17 residues long. The CDR3 region is CASSSLYGTGGRETQYF.

This clonotype counts as large by frequency. The chain's CDR3 is CSAMGDSRGTEAFF. The chain links TRBV20-1 to TRBJ1-1; with no DNA, the TCRdb D assignment of TRBD1 cannot be verified. The CDR3 runs to 14 residues. The germline CDR1 and CDR2 sequences are DFQATT and SNEGSKA (reference sequence).

This chain joins TRBV5-4 and TRBJ1-2. CDR1 is SGHNT, CDR2 YYREEE, per germline (reference sequence). The CDR3 sequence is 14 residues long. The CDR3: CASSLEGGYYGYTF.

Measured by frequency, this clonotype is medium-sized. The chain couples TRBV5-4 to TRBJ1-1. Germline V gene lookup returns CDR1 SGHNT and CDR2 YYREEE (reference sequence). The CDR3 totals 11 residues. CDR3 loop: CASSKGYEAFF.

The chain recombines TRBV12-3 or TRBV12-4 with TRBJ2-3; TCRdb calls TRBD2, which cannot be checked without DNA. CDR3 length equals 17 residues. CDR3 amino acids: CASSDGTSGGAKDTQYF.

V usage is TRBV7-9 and J usage is TRBJ2-2; TCRdb gives TRBD1 as the D gene, but with no DNA this cannot be confirmed. There are 14 residues in the CDR3. The germline V gene encodes CDR1 SEHNR and CDR2 FQNEAQ (reference sequence). CDR3 sequence reads: CASSPPANTGELFF.

V gene TRBV7-2 combines with J gene TRBJ2-1. The CDR3 contains 15 residues. Germline V CDR1 and CDR2: SGHTA, FQGNSA. The CDR3 protein is CASSFRWGDYNEQFF.

This clonotype is labeled medium-sized based on frequency. CDR3 residues: CASSPMTSGIEGETQYF. The rearrangement joins TRBV12-3 or TRBV12-4 to TRBJ2-5; TCRdb indicates TRBD2, and absent DNA this call remains unverified. The CDR3 spans 17 residues.

CDR3 sequence: CASSLALAGGFTDTQYF. The gene calls are TRBV7-8 and TRBJ2-3; the TRBD2 assignment by TCRdb is unverifiable without DNA. Germline V gives CDR1 SGHVS, CDR2 FQNEAQ. CDR3 length: 17 amino acids.